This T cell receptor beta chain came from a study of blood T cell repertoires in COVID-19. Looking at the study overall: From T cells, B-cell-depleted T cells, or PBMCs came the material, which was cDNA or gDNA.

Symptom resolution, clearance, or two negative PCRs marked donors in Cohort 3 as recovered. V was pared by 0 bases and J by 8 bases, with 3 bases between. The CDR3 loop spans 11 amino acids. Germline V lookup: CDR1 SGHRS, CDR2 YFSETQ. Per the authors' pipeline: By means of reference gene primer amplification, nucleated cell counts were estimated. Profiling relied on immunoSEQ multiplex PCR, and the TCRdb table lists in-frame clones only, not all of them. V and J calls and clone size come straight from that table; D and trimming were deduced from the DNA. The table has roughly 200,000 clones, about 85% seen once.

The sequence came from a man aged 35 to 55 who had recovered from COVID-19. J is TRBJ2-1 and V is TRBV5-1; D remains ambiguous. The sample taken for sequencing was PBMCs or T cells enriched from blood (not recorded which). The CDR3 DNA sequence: TGCGCCAGCAGCTTGGCCTATGAGCAGTTCTTC. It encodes CASSLAYEQFF.